This paragraph reports one T cell receptor beta chain. Its antigen is not known. This CDR3 is also generated by other DNA sequences in the sample. The PCR made use of 60 Vbeta and 13 Jbeta primers. Repertoires were generated with immunoSEQ multiplex PCR, while TCRdb's copy carries only in-frame clones and drops some. The sample table includes approximately 100,000 clones. The record originates from a study of cytomegalovirus exposure and HLA in healthy donors. Looking at the study overall: HLA-typed donors were the source of approximately 80 million unique TCRs, which an early data release held. Study-wide points: Rarity characterized most TCR sequences, yet some public TCRs appeared in many donors. Earlier analysis looked at TCR beta V segments, and most were productive about 90% or about 30% of the time.

The ends lost 2 bases at V and 3 bases at J; junction bases unmatched: 4. The CDR3 extends over 15 amino acids. Germline assignment: CDR1 MNHEY and CDR2 SVGAGI. The sample was PBMCs. The rearrangement uses TRBV6-5 and TRBJ2-7; 10 bases match TRBD1. The source of this sequence is a man in his forties or fifties in good health and CMV-seronegative. The CDR3 nucleotides are TGTGCCAGCAGTTACCGTGACAGGGGGCTCTACGAGCAGTACTTC. Translation: CASSYRDRGLYEQYF.